This T cell receptor (beta chain) was captured in a study of shared clonotypes between healthy human individuals. Study-wide points: Naive subsets generally had larger estimated richness than memory subsets. Generation probabilities were higher for clonotypes shared across all four sorted-subset donors than for unshared ones.

The CDR3 covers 16 residues. The V gene end was trimmed by 3 bases and the J gene end by 4 bases; junction bases not matched to a gene: 11. CDR1 and CDR2 from the germline V gene are MGHRA and YSYEKL. Evenly divided among several immunoSEQ plates was the genomic DNA of each subset. Only in-frame clones appear in the TCRdb table, and some are missing; sequencing was by immunoSEQ multiplex PCR. The top ten clones hold about 0.06% of a sample with some 550,000 clones, 97% of them seen once. Notes on this clone: Its cognate antigen is unknown.

V and J are TRBV4-1 and TRBJ2-7; TRBD2 matches 8 bases. Sequenced material: naive CD4+ T cells sorted from blood. The subset was: CD45RA+ positively selected. The sequence was obtained from a woman aged 25 to 39 in good health. The CDR3 protein is CASSHLGAGTSYEQYF. DNA for the CDR3: TGCGCCAGCAGCCATCTAGGAGCCGGGACTAGTTACGAGCAGTACTTC.